This T cell receptor (beta chain) was sequenced for a study of OX40 agonist ivuxolimab in advanced cancers. Across the study: Two patients with cutaneous melanoma and one with hepatocellular carcinoma, three in total, showed partial responses.

CDR3 length: 15 amino acids. Germline V gene data show CDR1 as SGHNT and CDR2 as YYREEE (reference sequence). General study results and limits: Low levels of normalized T-cell clonal expansion also appeared in some nonresponders. Relative to CD4+, CD8+ T cells held more expanded clones on average.

This clone was detected once. The antigen is not known. Profiled with immunoSEQ multiplex PCR; TCRdb holds only in-frame clones, not every one. This repertoire shows around 72,000 clones, approximately 92% found once; its top ten account for approximately 0.91%. The chain carries TRBV5-4 and TRBJ2-5, with TRBD2 matching 8 bases. The closer fit of TRBJ2-7 to the DNA end suggests the J call may be wrong. This receptor was taken from an adult with an advanced solid tumor such as melanoma, head and neck, liver or kidney cancer. The input for sequencing was CD4+ or CD8+ T cells sorted from blood, taken in a trial of the OX40 agonist ivuxolimab. The DNA for the CDR3 is TGTGCCAGCAGCTTTGGGCTAGCGGGCACCTACGAGCAGTACTTC. This sequence encodes CASSFGLAGTYEQYF.